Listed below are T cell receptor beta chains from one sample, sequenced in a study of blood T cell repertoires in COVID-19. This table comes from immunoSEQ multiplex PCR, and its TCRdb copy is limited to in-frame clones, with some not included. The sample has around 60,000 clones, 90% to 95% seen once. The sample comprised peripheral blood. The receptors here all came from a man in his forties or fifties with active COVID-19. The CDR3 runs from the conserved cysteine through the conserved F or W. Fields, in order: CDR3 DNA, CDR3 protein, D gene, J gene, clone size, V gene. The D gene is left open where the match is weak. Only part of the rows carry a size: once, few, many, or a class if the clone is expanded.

TGTGCCAGCAGCTTGAATAGGGGCAACTTTTTGAACACTGAAGCTTTCTTT CASSLNRGNFLNTEAFF - TRBJ1-1 - TRBV5-4
TGTGCCACCAGCAGGGCTACAGAAAATCAGCCCCAGCATTTT CATSRATENQPQHF - TRBJ1-5 - TRBV15
TGTGCCAGCAGCCAAAACAGGGGCGCCTATAATTCACCCCTCCACTTT CASSQNRGAYNSPLHF TRBD1 TRBJ1-6 - TRBV28
TGTGCCAGCAGCTTCGACGGGGGGGTGAACACCGGGGAGCTGTTTTTT CASSFDGGVNTGELFF TRBD2 TRBJ2-2 - TRBV5-4
TGTGCCAGTAGTATGCACAGGGTTGATGGCTATGGCTACACCTTC CASSMHRVDGYGYTF - TRBJ1-2 - TRBV19
TGTGCCAGCAGTTCCGGACAGGGAGGTGAGCAGTACTTC CASSSGQGGEQYF TRBD1 TRBJ2-7 - TRBV6-6
TGTGCCAGCAGCCAGGGACAGGGGCCCTACACCATATATTTT CASSQGQGPYTIYF TRBD1 TRBJ1-3 - TRBV3-1/TRBV3-2
TGTGCCAGCAGCCTCTTGGCCAGCGGGAATGGTGCGACCCAGTACTTC CASSLLASGNGATQYF TRBD2 TRBJ2-5 - TRBV11-2
TGCGCCAGCAGTGAGGCGGGAGCTGCTACAGATACGCAGTATTTT CASSEAGAATDTQYF TRBD2 TRBJ2-3 - TRBV10-1
TGTGCCAGCAGTGAAGTTCCCCGGACAGGGAGGTCACCCCTCCACTTT CASSEVPRTGRSPLHF TRBD1 TRBJ1-6 once TRBV6-1
TGCAGCGTTTTGGAGGGAGGGGGCTACGAGCAGTACTTC CSVLEGGGYEQYF - TRBJ2-7 - TRBV29-1
TGTGTCGCCAGGGAGTCGTACGAGCAGTACTTC CVARESYEQYF - TRBJ2-7 - TRBV24-1
TGTGCCAGCAGCCAAGGGGGGGCTGGGAACACTGAAGCTTTCTTT CASSQGGAGNTEAFF - TRBJ1-1 - TRBV16
TGTGCCAGCAGAACCGGGACTAGCGGGCACTACAATGAGCAGTTCTTC CASRTGTSGHYNEQFF TRBD2 TRBJ2-1 - TRBV28
TGTGCCTATTCCCCAGGGTACTCCAACGATGAGCAGTTCTTC CAYSPGYSNDEQFF - TRBJ2-1 - TRBV30
TGTGCCAGCAGTGACGGGGGGGCCCCAGATACGCAGTATTTT CASSDGGAPDTQYF - TRBJ2-3 - TRBV6-4
TGTGCCAGCAGCCCCAGGGGTAGCAATCAGCCCCAGCATTTT CASSPRGSNQPQHF - TRBJ1-5 few TRBV7-9
TGTGCCAGCAGTTATTTTGCAGCGCTTGTTATTTCCAACTCTGGGGCCAACGTCCTGACTTTC CASSYFAALVISNSGANVLTF - TRBJ2-6 - TRBV6-2/TRBV6-3
TGTGCCAGTCGGGACAGCAACACTGAAGCTTTCTTT CASRDSNTEAFF TRBD1 TRBJ1-1 - TRBV19
TGTGCCAGCAGTTACTCTCCGACAGGACCGAATTCACCCCTCCACTTT CASSYSPTGPNSPLHF - TRBJ1-6 once TRBV6-5
TGTGCCAGCAGTGTCCGCAGGGGAGTCACAGATACGCAGTATTTT CASSVRRGVTDTQYF - TRBJ2-3 - TRBV2
TGTGCCAGCAGTGAAACAGGGACAGGGCATGGCTACACCTTC CASSETGTGHGYTF TRBD1 TRBJ1-2 - TRBV6-1
TGTGCCAGCAGTAGGGCGCAGGGGATCATGAACACTGAAGCTTTCTTT CASSRAQGIMNTEAFF - TRBJ1-1 once TRBV9
TGTGCCAGCAGTGAACCCACCAAGCGTCCGGGACAGAAGTACTTC CASSEPTKRPGQKYF TRBD1 TRBJ2-7 - TRBV25-1
TGTGCCAGCAGTGAAGCTGGCCTCACAGATACGCAGTATTTT CASSEAGLTDTQYF - TRBJ2-3 - TRBV6-1
TGTGCCAGCAGTTTGGGGGCAGGGGGGTTAAATGAGCAGTTCTTC CASSLGAGGLNEQFF - TRBJ2-1 once TRBV28
TGTGCCAGCAGTTTACGGGGTTCGGGCGAGCAGTACTTC CASSLRGSGEQYF - TRBJ2-7 - TRBV6-6
TGTGCCAGCAGCTCCGGGACTAGCGGGGGAGTCCCGTTCTTC CASSSGTSGGVPFF TRBD2 TRBJ2-1 - TRBV2
TGTGCCAGCAGCCCGACTTTGTGGCCCCAGTACTTC CASSPTLWPQYF - TRBJ2-5 few TRBV11-3
TGTGCCAGCAGGTTACTAGACGAGCAGTACTTC CASRLLDEQYF - TRBJ2-7 - TRBV28
TGTGCCAGCAGCAGTGGCGGACAGACAGATACGCAGTATTTT CASSSGGQTDTQYF - TRBJ2-3 - TRBV6-5
TGCAGCGTTACCTCGCGGGGGCGGGGCACTGAAGCTTTCTTT CSVTSRGRGTEAFF - TRBJ1-1 - TRBV29-1
TGTGCCAGCAGCCTAGGGACTAGCGGGGGCTACGAGCAGTACTTC CASSLGTSGGYEQYF TRBD2 TRBJ2-7 - TRBV3-1/TRBV3-2
TGTGCCAGCAGCTCGGACATACCCTACGAGCAGTACTTC CASSSDIPYEQYF - TRBJ2-7 - TRBV7-9
TGTGCCAGCAGCCCGCTTAGTCGGACCGGGGAGCTGTTTTTT CASSPLSRTGELFF - TRBJ2-2 - TRBV7-2
TGCGCCAGCAGCCAATGGTTACAGGGTGTAGGCGGGGAGCTGTTTTTT CASSQWLQGVGGELFF - TRBJ2-2 - TRBV4-1
TGTGCCATCAGTGATGGAATTCGGGGTGAGCAGTTCTTC CAISDGIRGEQFF - TRBJ2-1 - TRBV10-3
TGTGCCAGCAGGGCGGGGGTCTACAATGAGCAGTTCTTC CASRAGVYNEQFF TRBD2 TRBJ2-1 - TRBV12-3/TRBV12-4
TGTGCCAGCAGCCCCCGACTCGTAAGGAAAGCGAACACCGGGGAGCTGTTTTTT CASSPRLVRKANTGELFF - TRBJ2-2 - TRBV4-2